What follows are 4 T cell receptor beta chains derived from one specimen sequenced in a study of beta chain features in type 1 diabetes. Study-wide points: In every one of the four CD4+ subsets, TCRB CDR3s were moderately but significantly shorter in Type 1 diabetes patients.

Antigens for these TCRs are unknown. As every portion of the isolated RNA was reverse transcribed, the sequencing read expressed TCRB transcripts. This table comes from immunoSEQ multiplex PCR, and its TCRdb copy is limited to in-frame clones, with some not included. The sample lists more than 250,000 clones; roughly 22% were seen once. The sample consisted of naive CD4+ T cells from blood. These receptors were collected from a woman aged 40 to 50 with type 1 diabetes.

This chain connects TRBV15 to TRBJ1-4; no definite D call. Trimming left V 3 bases short and J 12 bases short, with 14 bases between. This CDR3 contains 13 residues. CDR1 is LNHNV, CDR2 YYDKDF, per germline (reference sequence). The CDR3 DNA sequence: TGTGCCACCAGCAGGGCCCCGTTCGGGGAACTGTTTTTT. Protein product: CATSRAPFGELFF.

This clone appeared a few times. Additional DNA sequences in this sample encode the identical CDR3. The chain has TRBV28 and TRBJ1-2; D may be TRBD1 (6 bases). Trimming took 4 bases from V and 3 from J, leaving 9 bases between them. This CDR3 is 13 amino acids long. The germline V gene encodes CDR1 MDHEN and CDR2 SYDVKM. The CDR3 region is CASSSGQHYGYTF. In DNA form, the CDR3 reads TGTGCCAGCAGTTCCGGACAGCACTATGGCTACACCTTC.

J is TRBJ1-2 and V is TRBV7-9, with 7 bases identical to TRBD1. Germline CDR1 is SEHNR and CDR2 is FQNEAQ (reference sequence). V was pared by 2 bases and J by 4 bases, with 4 bases of the junction left unmatched. The CDR3 spans 14 residues. CDR3 bases: TGTGCCAGCAGCTTATCGGACAGGACCTATGGCTACACCTTC. It encodes CASSLSDRTYGYTF. Together with reference TRBV7-9 and TRBJ1-2, the CDR3 gives the full variable domain: DTGVSQNPRHKITKRGQNVTFRCDPISEHNRLYWYRQTLGQGPEFLTYFQNEAQLEKSRLLSDRFSAERPKGSFSTLEIQRTEQGDSAMYLCASSLSDRTYGYTFGSGTRLTVV.

CDR3 bases: TGCGCCAGCAGCTTGCTAATCGGGACAGGGGTGAACGAGCAGTACTTC. This translates into CASSLLIGTGVNEQYF. V usage is TRBV5-1 and J usage is TRBJ2-7; 10 bases match TRBD1. V shed 1 base, J shed 5 bases, and the junction held 9 bases outside the gene matches. CDR1 is SGHRS and CDR2 is YFSETQ in the germline V gene. CDR3 size: 16 residues. The entire variable domain, with the rest obtained from reference TRBV5-1 and TRBJ2-7, is as follows: KAGVTQTPRYLIKTRGQQVTLSCSPISGHRSVSWYQQTPGQGLQFLFEYFSETQRNKGNFPGRFSGRQFSNSRSEMNVSTLELGDSALYLCASSLLIGTGVNEQYFGPGTRLTVT.